Following are 8 T cell receptor beta chains from one sample sequenced in a study of blood T cell repertoires in COVID-19. Some clones are missing from TCRdb's copy, which holds only in-frame ones; the method was immunoSEQ multiplex PCR. This repertoire shows roughly 70,000 clones, about 86% found once; its top ten account for approximately 4.1%. The sequencing sample was made of peripheral blood. These receptors were collected from a woman aged 60 to 75 with acute or convalescent COVID-19.

The chain employs TRBV3-1 (or the pseudogene TRBV3-2) and TRBJ2-7; TRBD2 matches 7 bases. CDR1 and CDR2 from the germline V gene are LGHDT and YNNKEL (reference sequence). V lost 2 bases to trimming and J lost 4 bases; unmatched junction nucleotides: 20. The CDR3 has 19 residues. In DNA form, the CDR3 reads TGTGCCAGCAGCCAAACCACCTTGACTAGCAGGGAAAGGTATTACGAGCAGTACTTC. Amino acid sequence: CASSQTTLTSRERYYEQYF.

V and J are TRBV9 and TRBJ1-1, with 8 bases lining up with TRBD1. The CDR3 loop spans 14 amino acids. With 0 bases clipped from V and 7 bases from J, the junction kept 5 bases outside the gene matches. CDR1 and CDR2 (germline): SGDLS, YYNGEE. CDR3 protein: CASSVVRGRFEAFF. The CDR3 DNA reads TGTGCCAGCAGCGTAGTCAGGGGGCGCTTTGAAGCTTTCTTT.

The chain recombines TRBV29-1 with TRBJ1-2, with D perhaps TRBD1 (6 bases). CDR1 is SQVTM, CDR2 ANQGSEA, per germline. The CDR3 sequence is 15 residues long. Trimming cost V 5 bases and J 2 bases, with 18 bases left between them. The CDR3 region is CSVRGGPLPNYGYTF. In DNA, the CDR3 is TGCAGCGTTAGGGGGGGGCCCCTACCCAACTATGGCTACACCTTC.

This rearrangement joins TRBV7-9 to TRBJ1-2, with 10 bases aligning to TRBD1. V gave up 5 bases and J gave up 0 bases; unmatched junction bases: 9. Germline V gene data show CDR1 as SEHNR and CDR2 as FQNEAQ (reference sequence). The CDR3 runs 17 residues. CDR3 nucleotides: TGTGCCAGCAGCGACAGACAGGGGGCCGGGGCTAACTATGGCTACACCTTC. Translation gives CASSDRQGAGANYGYTF.

V usage is TRBV15 and J usage is TRBJ1-6, with TRBD1 identical over 9 bases. In germline, CDR1 is LNHNV, CDR2 YYDKDF (reference sequence). This CDR3 spans 14 amino acids. J gave up 11 bases and V 0 bases, and 2 bases lay outside the gene matches. The CDR3 loop is CATSRDGQGTPLHF. CDR3 in DNA: TGTGCCACCAGCAGAGACGGACAGGGGACACCCCTCCACTTT. Complete variable domain (other parts from reference TRBV15 and TRBJ1-6): DAMVIQNPRYQVTQFGKPVTLSCSQTLNHNVMYWYQQKSSQAPKLLFHYYDKDFNNEADTPDNFQSRRPNTSFCFLDIRSPGLGDTAMYLCATSRDGQGTPLHFGNGTRLTVT.

This chain uses TRBV6-6 with TRBJ1-3; unclear D gene. V dropped 2 bases and J dropped 8 bases, with 13 bases sitting between them. There are 14 residues in the CDR3. Germline CDR1 reads MNHNY; CDR2 reads SVGAGI (reference sequence). CDR3 loop: CASSYLSGRDTIYF. The DNA of the CDR3 is TGTGCCAGCAGTTACCTCAGCGGGCGGGACACCATATATTTT.

The chain uses TRBV6-6 and TRBJ1-1; tentative D call: TRBD1 (5 bases). CDR1 and CDR2 from the germline V gene are MNHNY and SVGAGI (reference sequence). The CDR3 sequence is 14 residues long. Trimming left V 5 bases short and J 1 base short, with 11 bases between. CDR3 region: CASSPLQGNTEAFF. CDR3 sequence (DNA): TGTGCCAGCAGTCCTCTGCAGGGGAACACTGAAGCTTTCTTT.

V and J are TRBV7-3 and TRBJ2-7, with D possibly TRBD2 on 7 matching bases. Germline values: CDR1 SGHTA, CDR2 FQGTGA. V lost 1 base and J lost 2, with 12 bases in between. The CDR3 has 15 residues. The CDR3 DNA reads TGTGCCAGCAGCTTAAAGGGCGGGGGCACCTACGAGCAGTACTTC. This translates into CASSLKGGGTYEQYF.